This is a list of T cell receptor beta chains from one sample in a study of T-cell memory formation after mild COVID-19. A single record per CDR3 protein comes from TCRdb applying MiXCR to the 5' RACE reads. The table lists 380,000 or so distinct CDR3 sequences, about an eighth of them singletons. The material sequenced was PBMCs or a T cell subset sorted from them (not recorded which). The receptors were sampled from a man aged 18-30 years who had mild COVID-19 (a few samples of this study predate the infection). Cell type and time point are not known. Both conserved end residues are part of each CDR3. A D gene is named only where the DNA matches it firmly. A row's size may be missing; if present it is once, few, many or a size class.

TRBJ2-5,TRBV19,NA,NA,TGTGCCAGTAGTATAGCTGAAGAGACCCAGTACTTC,CASSIAEETQYF
TRBJ2-1,TRBV5-1,TRBD2,NA,TGCGCCAGCAGCTTGTCCCTAGCGGGGGAGAATGAGCAGTTCTTC,CASSLSLAGENEQFF
TRBJ2-1,TRBV7-2,NA,few,TGTGCCAGCAGCCGCAAGACAGGAACCTACAATGAGCAGTTCTTC,CASSRKTGTYNEQFF
TRBJ2-3,TRBV2,NA,NA,TGTGCCAGCAGTGAAGAGGGGGTAGGCACAGATACGCAGTATTTT,CASSEEGVGTDTQYF
TRBJ2-1,TRBV29-1,NA,few,TGCAGCGTTGGACAGGCTCTCCGCAATGAGCAGTTCTTC,CSVGQALRNEQFF
TRBJ1-5,TRBV7-9,TRBD1,NA,TGTGCCAGCAGCCTAGACAGGGGAGGGGAGCCCCAGCATTTT,CASSLDRGGEPQHF
TRBJ2-7,TRBV4-2,NA,many,TGTGCCAGCAGCCAAGCCGCTTCGGGGTACGAGCAGTACTTC,CASSQAASGYEQYF
TRBJ1-3,TRBV20-1,NA,few,TGCAGTGCCAACCACGCGACAGTAGGAAACACCATATATTTT,CSANHATVGNTIYF
TRBJ2-3,TRBV6-2/TRBV6-3,TRBD2,few,TGTGCCAGCAGTTACCGGACTAGCAAGTTGGGAGATACGCAGTATTTT,CASSYRTSKLGDTQYF
TRBJ1-1,TRBV6-5,NA,NA,TGTGCCACCGGCGGGCTCATGAACACTGAAGCTTTCTTT,CATGGLMNTEAFF
TRBJ1-6,TRBV2,NA,NA,TGTGCCAGCAGTGGGCTGGCCCCGGTGTCACCCCTCCACTTT,CASSGLAPVSPLHF
TRBJ1-4,TRBV11-2,NA,NA,TGTGCCAGCAGCTGGGATGTGCGGGAAAAACTGTTTTTT,CASSWDVREKLFF
TRBJ2-5,TRBV7-9,TRBD1,few,TGTGCCAGCAGCCGACCCAAGCCTAGGGACAGGGGATACCAAGAGACCCAGTACTTC,CASSRPKPRDRGYQETQYF
TRBJ1-2,TRBV7-9,NA,few,TGTGCCAGCAGCTCCACCGGGACACGAGATTATGGCTACACCTTC,CASSSTGTRDYGYTF
TRBJ2-1,TRBV27,TRBD2,few,TGTGCCAGCAGTTTCTCGACTAGCAAGTTCAATGAGCAGTTCTTC,CASSFSTSKFNEQFF
TRBJ1-2,TRBV12-3/TRBV12-4,NA,NA,TGTGCCAGCAGTTTAATAGGGGCGGACTATGGCTACACCTTC,CASSLIGADYGYTF
TRBJ1-4,TRBV18,TRBD1,few,TGTGCCAGCTCACCCCCGGGACAGGGGTATGAAAAACTGTTTTTT,CASSPPGQGYEKLFF
TRBJ2-2,TRBV6-6,TRBD1,many,TGTGCCAGTGCTAAAAGACAGGGAAACACCGGGGAGCTGTTTTTT,CASAKRQGNTGELFF
TRBJ2-1,TRBV27,TRBD2,few,TGTGCCAGCAGTTCCCGCCCCGGGGGGGCACATGAGCAGTTCTTC,CASSSRPGGAHEQFF
TRBJ2-5,TRBV7-7,TRBD1,NA,TGTGCCAGCAGCCACCAAGCGACAGGGGCAGAGACCCAGTACTTC,CASSHQATGAETQYF
TRBJ1-5,TRBV27,NA,few,TGTGCCAGCAGCACCAACAGGGTCAATCAGCCCCAGCATTTT,CASSTNRVNQPQHF
TRBJ2-7,TRBV5-6,TRBD1,many,TGTGCCAGCAGCACTGGGACAGCCTACGAGCAGTACTTC,CASSTGTAYEQYF
TRBJ2-1,TRBV12-3/TRBV12-4,NA,few,TGTGCCAGCAGTTTTTTTGGGGGGTCGGTAGTCAATGAGCAGTTCTTC,CASSFFGGSVVNEQFF
TRBJ2-4,TRBV7-9,NA,few,TGTGCCAGCACCCCCGGCGCGGAGTTAAACATTCAGTACTTC,CASTPGAELNIQYF